This T cell receptor beta chain was captured in a study of T-cell reconstitution after alpha-beta-depleted transplantation in children. This CDR3 spans 17 amino acids. After removal of 4 bases from V and 3 bases from J, the junction contained 8 bases not matched to a gene. Germline CDR1 MGHRA, CDR2 YSYEKL. Construction of the TCRbeta library involved unique molecular identifiers. Via MiXCR, TCRdb re-called the PCR reads, giving one row per CDR3 protein. The sample lists roughly 610,000 distinct CDR3 sequences; about 10% were seen once. The rearrangement uses TRBV4-1 and TRBJ2-2, with 10 bases lining up with TRBD1. This clonotype originated in a human donor who donated a stem cell graft to a child with acute myeloid leukemia. Sequencing was performed on PBMCs from the stem cell graft donor, taken from the stem cell graft. This chain's CDR3 is CASSPGTGAWDTGELFF. The CDR3 DNA follows: TGCGCCAGCAGCCCCGGGACAGGGGCGTGGGACACCGGGGAGCTGTTTTTT.